The 30 T cell receptor beta chains below were found in one sample sequenced in a study of blood T cell repertoires in COVID-19. Clones were read by immunoSEQ multiplex PCR, and TCRdb kept only the in-frame ones, dropping some. The table records 200,000 to 250,000 clones, about four fifths of them present only once. The sample taken for sequencing was peripheral blood. These receptors all come from an elderly woman with COVID-19, enrolled during active disease.

J is TRBJ1-5 and V is TRBV21-1. TRBV21-1 is listed as a pseudogene. The CDR3 is 18 residues long. The chain's CDR3 is CASSNTLGGLYSNQPQHF. The CDR3 DNA sequence: TGTGCCAGCAGCAACACCCTGGGAGGGCTTTATAGCAATCAGCCCCAGCATTTT.

The chain has TRBV12-5 and TRBJ1-5; D unclear. Trimming removed 1 base from V and 5 bases from J, with 3 bases in between. The CDR3 consists of 12 residues. Germline V gene data show CDR1 as LGHNT and CDR2 as FRNRAP. The CDR3 loop reads CASGLADQPQHF. The CDR3 nucleotides are TGTGCTAGTGGTTTGGCGGATCAGCCCCAGCATTTT.

The genes are TRBV6-5 and TRBJ1-5, with TRBD1 matching over 7 bases. The J segment lost 2 bases and the V segment lost 6 bases, leaving 7 bases of the junction unmatched. Germline V CDR1 and CDR2: MNHEY, SVGAGI. This CDR3 comprises 15 residues. CDR3 amino acids: CASSQGGLGNQPQHF. CDR3 bases: TGTGCCAGCAGCCAGGGGGGACTGGGCAATCAGCCCCAGCATTTT.

The V gene is TRBV6-6, the J gene TRBJ2-3, with 12 bases aligning to TRBD1. With 7 bases clipped from V and 6 bases from J, the junction kept 8 bases outside the gene matches. CDR1 and CDR2 (germline): MNHNY, SVGAGI (reference sequence). The CDR3 covers 15 residues. The CDR3 DNA is TGTGCCAGCAACCAGGGACAGGGGGCGCGGGATACGCAGTATTTT. Protein sequence: CASNQGQGARDTQYF.

The J gene is TRBJ2-3, the V gene TRBV11-2; possible D gene TRBD2, 6 bases. Germline CDR1 and CDR2: SGHAT and FQNNGV. The CDR3 is made up of 14 amino acids. Trimming cost V 4 bases and J 6 bases, with 14 bases left between them. This chain's CDR3 is CASSSRRGPDTQYF. In DNA, the CDR3 is TGTGCCAGCAGCTCAAGGAGGGGCCCCGATACGCAGTATTTT.

The gene calls are TRBV18 and TRBJ1-3; no clear D gene. The CDR3 loop spans 16 amino acids. Trimming stripped 5 bases from V and 0 bases from J, with 14 bases between. Germline-derived CDR1 and CDR2 are KGHSH and LQKENI. The CDR3 DNA is TGTGCCAGCTCAACTATTTCGACGGGCTCTGGAAACACCATATATTTT. This translates into CASSTISTGSGNTIYF.

The chain is built from TRBV7-8 and TRBJ1-6, with 10 bases aligning to TRBD1. The CDR3 has 18 amino acids. With 5 bases clipped from V and 0 bases from J, the junction kept 7 bases outside the gene matches. Germline V gives CDR1 SGHVS, CDR2 FQNEAQ. The CDR3 protein is CASSRRDRGSSYNSPLHF. The CDR3 DNA reads TGTGCCAGCAGCCGCCGGGACAGGGGTTCCTCCTATAATTCACCCCTCCACTTT.

V and J are TRBV9 and TRBJ2-7; 8 bases are shared with TRBD1. The junction had 11 bases not matched to a gene; V was cut back by 0 bases and J by 0 bases. CDR3 size: 18 residues. CDR1 and CDR2 (germline): SGDLS, YYNGEE. The CDR3 reads CASSVGTGTDLSSYEQYF. CDR3 nucleotides: TGTGCCAGCAGCGTAGGGACAGGGACCGACCTTAGCTCCTACGAGCAGTACTTC.

V gene TRBV7-2 combines with J gene TRBJ2-1; D is possibly TRBD1 (7 bases). Germline assignment: CDR1 SGHTA and CDR2 FQGNSA. The V and J ends lost 4 bases and 10 bases respectively, with 17 bases between them. The CDR3 runs 14 residues. CDR3 in amino acids: CASSSSKGAGEQFF. CDR3 nucleotide sequence: TGTGCCAGCAGCTCCTCCAAGGGGGCGGGGGAGCAGTTCTTC.

This clone showed up just once. J is TRBJ1-2 and V is TRBV6-1; D might be TRBD1 (6 bases). Germline CDR1 MNHNS, CDR2 SASEGT. Trimming removed 7 bases from V and 4 bases from J, with 19 bases in between. This CDR3 contains 15 residues. The CDR3 coding sequence is TGTGCCAGCACCACAGGCCGGGGGGCAGGCTATGGCTACACCTTC. Its protein product is CASTTGRGAGYGYTF.

This clone was recorded once. The rearrangement uses TRBV28 and TRBJ1-4, with TRBD1 as a possible D gene (5 bases). V was cut by 7 bases and J by 8 bases, with 17 bases left in between. The CDR3 is 14 residues long. Per germline, CDR1 MDHEN and CDR2 SYDVKM. The CDR3: CASNGAGLDEKLFF. CDR3 sequence (DNA): TGTGCCAGCAATGGGGCAGGGCTCGACGAAAAACTGTTTTTT.

The V call is TRBV28, the J call TRBJ2-3, with 8 bases fitting TRBD1. The CDR3 consists of 15 residues. The germline gives CDR1 MDHEN, CDR2 SYDVKM. The trim removed 4 bases at V and 2 bases at J, leaving 5 bases unmatched. In nucleotides, the CDR3 is TGTGCCAGCAGTTCCGCAGGGGGCTACACAGATACGCAGTATTTT. This gives the protein CASSSAGGYTDTQYF.

The CDR3 region is CASSRPGLGAYEQYF. The CDR3 DNA is TGTGCCAGCAGTCGGCCGGGACTAGGAGCCTACGAGCAGTACTTC. The J gene is TRBJ2-7, the V gene TRBV6-5; 8 bases align to TRBD2. This CDR3 is built from 15 residues. The V segment lost 5 bases and the J segment 2 bases; nucleotides outside the gene matches: 8. Germline V gives CDR1 MNHEY, CDR2 SVGAGI.

This rearrangement joins TRBV5-1 to TRBJ2-3, with D unresolved. CDR3 size: 13 residues. With 1 base removed from V and 5 bases from J, the gap between germline ends came to 8 bases. Per the germline V gene, CDR1 is SGHRS and CDR2 is YFSETQ. CDR3 protein: CASSLSAGDTQYF. As DNA, the CDR3 is TGCGCCAGCAGCTTGTCGGCAGGAGATACGCAGTATTTT.

The gene calls are TRBV7-3 and TRBJ2-3, with 9 bases aligning to TRBD2. V shed 4 bases and J 10 bases; nucleotides not matched to a gene: 3. From germline, CDR1 is SGHTA and CDR2 FQGTGA. The CDR3 is made up of 12 amino acids. The CDR3 spells CASSSSGDSQYF. The CDR3 nucleotides are TGTGCCAGCAGCTCTAGCGGGGACTCGCAGTATTTT.

V and J are TRBV28 and TRBJ1-5; 10 positions agree with TRBD1. The J segment lost 4 bases and the V segment lost 5 bases, leaving 5 bases of the junction unmatched. Germline V lookup: CDR1 MDHEN, CDR2 SYDVKM. The CDR3 spans 15 residues. In nucleotides, the CDR3 is TGTGCCAGCAGTATGTGGACAGGGGGTAATCAGCCCCAGCATTTT. This gives the protein CASSMWTGGNQPQHF. The whole variable domain, filled in from reference TRBV28 and TRBJ1-5, reads DVKVTQSSRYLVKRTGEKVFLECVQDMDHENMFWYRQDPGLGLRLIYFSYDVKMKEKGDIPEGYSVSREKKERFSLILESASTNQTSMYLCASSMWTGGNQPQHFGDGTRLSIL.

The chain carries TRBV12-5 and TRBJ2-3, with D hard to call. The CDR3 is 14 residues long. Per germline, CDR1 LGHNT and CDR2 FRNRAP. V was clipped by 6 bases and J by 0 bases, with 10 bases between them. The CDR3 nucleotides are TGTGCTAGTGGCCTAATCTTGAGCACAGATACGCAGTATTTT. It translates to CASGLILSTDTQYF.

The CDR3 DNA follows: TGTGCCAGCAGCCCCCTGACAGGGGGCAACGACGAGCAGTACTTC. Its translation: CASSPLTGGNDEQYF. The V and J genes are TRBV7-9 and TRBJ2-7, with 10 bases that match TRBD1. Germline V gives CDR1 SEHNR, CDR2 FQNEAQ (reference sequence). Trimming cost V 5 bases and J 5 bases; bases outside gene matches: 9. The CDR3 sequence is 15 residues long.

The chain is built from TRBV19 and TRBJ2-2, with D possibly TRBD1 on 6 matching bases. CDR1 is LNHDA and CDR2 is SQIVND in the germline V gene (reference sequence). V was shortened by 8 bases and J by 6 bases, with 16 bases between the two germline ends. The CDR3 extends over 14 amino acids. The CDR3 loop reads CASVAGGAAGELFF. For the CDR3, the DNA is TGTGCCAGTGTGGCTGGGGGCGCGGCCGGGGAGCTGTTTTTT.

The chain is built from TRBV11-3 and TRBJ2-1; 14 bases agree with TRBD2. This CDR3 contains 17 residues. Germline trimming cut 5 bases from V and 7 bases from J; bases unmatched to any gene: 10. Germline assignment: CDR1 SGHNT and CDR2 YENEEA. CDR3 coding DNA: TGTGCCAGCAGCCCGGGGACTAGCGGGGGTTCTATAAATGAGCAGTTCTTC. It translates to CASSPGTSGGSINEQFF.

This chain links TRBV27 with TRBJ1-1, with 7 bases that match TRBD1. V was pared by 3 bases and J by 3 bases, with 7 bases of the junction left unmatched. The CDR3 is 15 residues long. Germline V gene sequence: CDR1 MNHEY, CDR2 SMNVEV (reference sequence). CDR3 bases: TGTGCCAGCAGTTTTACCGGGACAGTACACACTGAAGCTTTCTTT. Translation: CASSFTGTVHTEAFF.

This clone turned up a few times. The J gene is TRBJ1-5, the V gene TRBV7-2, with no clear D. Germline values: CDR1 SGHTA, CDR2 FQGNSA. Trimming shortened V by 5 bases and J by 4 bases, and 12 bases separated the two germline ends. CDR3 length equals 14 residues. The CDR3 region has the DNA TGTGCCAGCAGCCAAGGAACAGTGAATCAGCCCCAGCATTTT. Translated: CASSQGTVNQPQHF.

The V gene is TRBV30, the J gene TRBJ1-4; D unclear. The V gene lost 2 bases and the J gene lost 0 bases, with 13 bases spanning the gap. The CDR3 covers 16 residues. Germline V gene lookup returns CDR1 GTSNPN and CDR2 SVGIG (reference sequence). Written as DNA, the CDR3 is TGTGCCTGGAGTAGGAGGGCAGTAACAACTAATGAAAAACTGTTTTTT. Translating gives CAWSRRAVTTNEKLFF.

The chain recombines TRBV5-8 with TRBJ2-1, with TRBD2 as a possible D gene (6 bases). The CDR3 runs to 13 residues. The germline V and J ends were trimmed by 1 base and 8 bases, with 10 bases remaining between them. Looked up from germline, CDR1 is SGHTS and CDR2 is YDEGEE. The CDR3 DNA reads TGTGCCAGCAGCTTGCGGAGGGGTCATGAGCAGTTCTTC. As protein: CASSLRRGHEQFF.

CDR3 sequence: CASSQAGGGTYNEQFF. The CDR3, as DNA: TGTGCCAGCAGCCAGGCGGGGGGAGGAACCTACAATGAGCAGTTCTTC. The chain combines TRBV7-6 with TRBJ2-1, with TRBD2 matching 8 bases. The CDR3 extends over 16 amino acids. V dropped 5 bases and J dropped 2; count of bases not matched to a gene: 8. CDR1 SGHVS and CDR2 FNYEAQ come from the germline V gene.

This sequence joins TRBV5-4 and TRBJ2-7; D unclear. The V gene's germline CDR1 is SGHNT and CDR2 YYREEE (reference sequence). The CDR3 extends over 12 amino acids. The ends were cut back, 3 bases at V and 4 bases at J, with 8 bases in the middle. CDR3: CASSSTGYEQYF. The CDR3 nucleotides are TGTGCCAGCAGCTCGACTGGGTACGAGCAGTACTTC.

The rearrangement joins TRBV9 to TRBJ2-2; TRBD2 agrees at 8 bases. This CDR3 is built from 14 residues. Unmatched junction bases numbered 2, after V lost 2 bases and J lost 5 bases. From germline, CDR1 is SGDLS and CDR2 YYNGEE. In nucleotides, the CDR3 is TGTGCCAGCAGCGTCTTAGCGGGAACCGGGGAGCTGTTTTTT. As protein: CASSVLAGTGELFF.

This sequence joins TRBV6-5 and TRBJ1-5; 10 nucleotides align to TRBD1. CDR3 length equals 15 residues. The germline V gene has CDR1 MNHEY and CDR2 SVGAGI. V gave up 10 bases and J gave up 2 bases; unmatched junction bases: 8. The CDR3 region is CATRDRGRGNQPQHF. DNA of the CDR3: TGTGCCACCAGAGACAGGGGGCGAGGCAATCAGCCCCAGCATTTT.

V usage is TRBV10-3 and J usage is TRBJ1-1; TRBD1 is a possible D gene (5 bases). Germline CDR1 ENHRY, CDR2 SYGVKD. With 6 bases removed from V and 1 base from J, the gap between germline ends came to 9 bases. The CDR3 length is 13 residues. The CDR3 DNA follows: TGTGCCATCAGAATAGGGGAGAACACTGAAGCTTTCTTT. Translation: CAIRIGENTEAFF.

In this sample, this clone turned up once. The chain links TRBV5-4 to TRBJ2-5, with 10 nucleotides matching TRBD1. In germline, CDR1 is SGHNT, CDR2 YYREEE (reference sequence). The length of the CDR3 is 16 residues. V trimming: 4 bases; J trimming: 2 bases; junction bases outside the gene matches: 8. For the CDR3, the DNA is TGTGCCAGCAGCGCTGGGACAGGGGTCAATCAAGAGACCCAGTACTTC. Translated, it gives CASSAGTGVNQETQYF.